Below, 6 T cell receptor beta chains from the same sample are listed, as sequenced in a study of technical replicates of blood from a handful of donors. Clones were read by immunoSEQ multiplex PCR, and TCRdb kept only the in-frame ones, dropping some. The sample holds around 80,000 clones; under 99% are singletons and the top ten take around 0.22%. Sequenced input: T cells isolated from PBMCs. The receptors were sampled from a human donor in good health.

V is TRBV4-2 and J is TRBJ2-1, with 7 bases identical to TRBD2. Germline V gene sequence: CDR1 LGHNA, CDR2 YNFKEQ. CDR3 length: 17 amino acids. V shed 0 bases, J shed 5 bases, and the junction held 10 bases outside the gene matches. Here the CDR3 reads CASSQERGLAENNEQFF. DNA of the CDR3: TGTGCCAGCAGCCAAGAAAGGGGTCTAGCGGAAAACAATGAGCAGTTCTTC.

The CDR3 loop reads CASSQFITGTVTSEAFF. CDR3 nucleotide sequence: TGTGCCAGCAGCCAATTTATAACCGGGACAGTTACGTCTGAAGCTTTCTTT. This chain joins TRBV4-2 and TRBJ1-1; 7 bases are shared with TRBD1. From germline, CDR1 is LGHNA and CDR2 YNFKEQ. V gave up 2 bases and J gave up 6 bases; unmatched junction bases: 15. The CDR3 runs to 17 residues.

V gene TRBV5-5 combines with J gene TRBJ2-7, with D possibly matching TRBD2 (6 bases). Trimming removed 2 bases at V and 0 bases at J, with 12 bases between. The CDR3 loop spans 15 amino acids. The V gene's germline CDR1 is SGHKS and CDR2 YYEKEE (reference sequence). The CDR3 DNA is TGTGCCAGCAGCTTTATTGGGACTGTCTCCTACGAGCAGTACTTC. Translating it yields CASSFIGTVSYEQYF.

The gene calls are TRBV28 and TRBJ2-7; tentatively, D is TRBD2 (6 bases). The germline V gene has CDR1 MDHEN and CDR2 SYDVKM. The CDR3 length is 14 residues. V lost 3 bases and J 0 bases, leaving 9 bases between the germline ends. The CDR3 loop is CASSFLGSSYEQYF. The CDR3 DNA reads TGTGCCAGCAGTTTCCTCGGGAGCTCCTACGAGCAGTACTTC.

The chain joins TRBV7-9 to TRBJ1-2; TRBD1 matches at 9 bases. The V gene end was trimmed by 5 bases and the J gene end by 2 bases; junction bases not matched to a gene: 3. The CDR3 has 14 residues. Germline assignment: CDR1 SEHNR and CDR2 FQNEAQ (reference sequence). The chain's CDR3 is CASSVGQGNYGYTF. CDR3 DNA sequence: TGTGCCAGCAGCGTAGGACAGGGGAACTATGGCTACACCTTC.

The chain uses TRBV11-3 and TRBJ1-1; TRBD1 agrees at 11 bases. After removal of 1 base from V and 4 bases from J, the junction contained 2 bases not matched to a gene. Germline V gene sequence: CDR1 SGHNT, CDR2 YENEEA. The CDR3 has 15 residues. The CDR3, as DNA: TGTGCCAGCAGCTTAGGGGGGACAGGGGGCACTGAAGCTTTCTTT. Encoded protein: CASSLGGTGGTEAFF.